The present entry profiles one TCR beta chain with its context. Its antigen remains unidentified. The data are from a study of shared clonotypes between healthy human individuals. Findings of the study overall: Among donors, sharing of clonotypes was expected to be affected by sequencing depth.

This table comes from immunoSEQ multiplex PCR, and its TCRdb copy is limited to in-frame clones, with some not included. The data contain roughly 1.5 million clones, roughly 98% of them singletons. Sequencing was performed on naive CD4+ T cells sorted from blood. Described subset: CD45RA+ positively selected. This receptor was obtained from a man aged 25 to 40 in good health.

The CDR3 DNA follows: TGCGCCAGCTCGGACGGACTCAACTATGGCTACACCTTC. This gives the protein CASSDGLNYGYTF. This rearrangement joins TRBV5-1 to TRBJ1-2; D uncertain. Trimming pared 7 bases from V and 2 bases from J, leaving 12 bases between. The CDR3 is 13 amino acids. Germline CDR1 and CDR2: SGHRS and YFSETQ.